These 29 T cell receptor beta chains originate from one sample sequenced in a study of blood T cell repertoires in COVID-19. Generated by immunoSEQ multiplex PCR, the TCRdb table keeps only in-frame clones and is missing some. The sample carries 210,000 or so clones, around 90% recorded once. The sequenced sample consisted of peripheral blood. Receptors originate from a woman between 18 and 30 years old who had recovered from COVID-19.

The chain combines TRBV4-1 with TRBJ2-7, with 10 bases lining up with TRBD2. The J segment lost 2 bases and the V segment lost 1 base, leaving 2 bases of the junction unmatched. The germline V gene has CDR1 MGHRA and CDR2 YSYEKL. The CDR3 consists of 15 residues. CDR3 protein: CASSQAGTSAYEQYF. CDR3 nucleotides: TGCGCCAGCAGCCAAGCCGGGACTAGCGCCTACGAGCAGTACTTC.

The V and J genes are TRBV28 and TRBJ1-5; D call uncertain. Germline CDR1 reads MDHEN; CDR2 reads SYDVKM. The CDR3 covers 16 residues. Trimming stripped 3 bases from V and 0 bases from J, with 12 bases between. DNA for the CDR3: TGTGCCAGCAGTTTCGGGTCCATTAATAGCAATCAGCCCCAGCATTTT. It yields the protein CASSFGSINSNQPQHF.

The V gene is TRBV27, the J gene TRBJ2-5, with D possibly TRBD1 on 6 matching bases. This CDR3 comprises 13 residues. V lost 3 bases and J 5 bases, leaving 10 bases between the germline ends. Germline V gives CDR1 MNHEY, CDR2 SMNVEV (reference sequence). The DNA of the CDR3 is TGTGCCAGCAGTTTTCAGGGGACGGAGACCCAGTACTTC. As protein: CASSFQGTETQYF.

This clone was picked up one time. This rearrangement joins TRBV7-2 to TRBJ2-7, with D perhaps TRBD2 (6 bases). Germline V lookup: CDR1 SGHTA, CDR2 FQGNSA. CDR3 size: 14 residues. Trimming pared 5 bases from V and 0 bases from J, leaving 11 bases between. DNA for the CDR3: TGTGCCAGCAGCCCCTCCGGGAGCTCCTACGAGCAGTACTTC. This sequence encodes CASSPSGSSYEQYF. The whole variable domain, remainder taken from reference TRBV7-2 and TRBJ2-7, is GAGVSQSPSNKVTEKGKDVELRCDPISGHTALYWYRQSLGQGLEFLIYFQGNSAPDKSGLPSDRFSAERTGGSVSTLTIQRTQQEDSAVYLCASSPSGSSYEQYFGPGTRLTVT.

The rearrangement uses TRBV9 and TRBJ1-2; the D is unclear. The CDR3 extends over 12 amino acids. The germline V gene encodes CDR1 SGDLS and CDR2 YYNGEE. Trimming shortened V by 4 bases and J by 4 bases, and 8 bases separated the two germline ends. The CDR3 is CASSPQLYGYTF. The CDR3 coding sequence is TGTGCCAGCAGCCCCCAACTCTATGGCTACACCTTC.

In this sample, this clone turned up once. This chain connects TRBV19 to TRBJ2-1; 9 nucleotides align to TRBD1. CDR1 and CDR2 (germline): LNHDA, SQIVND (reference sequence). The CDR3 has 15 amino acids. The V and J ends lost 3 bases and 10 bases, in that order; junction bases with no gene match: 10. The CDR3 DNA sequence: TGTGCCAGTAGTATCTGGGACAGGGAATTTGGGGAGCAGTTCTTC. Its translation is CASSIWDREFGEQFF. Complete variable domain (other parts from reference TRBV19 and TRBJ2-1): DGGITQSPKYLFRKEGQNVTLSCEQNLNHDAMYWYRQDPGQGLRLIYYSQIVNDFQKGDIAEGYSVSREKKESFPLTVTSAQKNPTAFYLCASSIWDREFGEQFFGPGTRLTVL.

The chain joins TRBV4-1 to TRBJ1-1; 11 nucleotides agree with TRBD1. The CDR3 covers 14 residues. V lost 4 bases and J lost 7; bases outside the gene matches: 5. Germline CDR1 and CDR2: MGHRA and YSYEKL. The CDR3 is CASSPSGTGGEAFF. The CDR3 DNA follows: TGCGCCAGCAGCCCATCCGGGACAGGGGGTGAAGCTTTCTTT.

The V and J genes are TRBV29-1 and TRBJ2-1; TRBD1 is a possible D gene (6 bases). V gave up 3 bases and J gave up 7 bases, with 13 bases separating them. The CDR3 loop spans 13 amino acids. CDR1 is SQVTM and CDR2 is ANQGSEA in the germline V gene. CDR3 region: CSVDGPGVNEQFF. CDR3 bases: TGCAGCGTTGATGGGCCAGGGGTGAATGAGCAGTTCTTC.

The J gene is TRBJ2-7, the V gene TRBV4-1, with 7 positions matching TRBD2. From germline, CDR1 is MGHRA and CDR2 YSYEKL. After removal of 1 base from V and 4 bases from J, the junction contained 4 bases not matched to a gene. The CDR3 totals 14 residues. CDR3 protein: CASSQGYGRYEQYF. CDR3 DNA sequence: TGCGCCAGCAGCCAAGGGTACGGGAGGTACGAGCAGTACTTC.

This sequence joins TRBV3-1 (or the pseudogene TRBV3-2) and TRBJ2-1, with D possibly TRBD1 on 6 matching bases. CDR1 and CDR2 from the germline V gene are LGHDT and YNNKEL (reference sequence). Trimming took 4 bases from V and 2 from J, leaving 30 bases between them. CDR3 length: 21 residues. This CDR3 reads CASSLQGRLETRVLAYNEQFF. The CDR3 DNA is TGTGCCAGCAGCCTCCAGGGGAGATTGGAGACTCGGGTCCTGGCCTACAATGAGCAGTTCTTC.

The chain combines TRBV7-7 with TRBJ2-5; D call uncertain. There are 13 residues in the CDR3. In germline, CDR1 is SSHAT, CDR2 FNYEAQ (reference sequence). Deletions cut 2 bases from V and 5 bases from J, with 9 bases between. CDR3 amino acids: CASSLLNGETQYF. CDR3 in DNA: TGTGCCAGCAGCTTATTAAACGGGGAGACCCAGTACTTC.

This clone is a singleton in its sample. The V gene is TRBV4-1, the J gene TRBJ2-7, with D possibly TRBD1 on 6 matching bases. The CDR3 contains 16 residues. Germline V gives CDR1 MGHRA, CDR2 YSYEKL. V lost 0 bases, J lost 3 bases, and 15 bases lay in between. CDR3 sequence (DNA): TGCGCCAGCAGCCAAGATCCGGCAGGGGCAAGCTACGAGCAGTACTTC. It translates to CASSQDPAGASYEQYF.

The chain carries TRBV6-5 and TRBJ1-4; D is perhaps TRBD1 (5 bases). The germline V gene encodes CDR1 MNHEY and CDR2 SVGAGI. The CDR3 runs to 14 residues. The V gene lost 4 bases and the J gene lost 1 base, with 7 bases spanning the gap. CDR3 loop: CASSSGGTNEKLFF. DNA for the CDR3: TGTGCCAGCAGTTCGGGGGGAACTAATGAAAAACTGTTTTTT.

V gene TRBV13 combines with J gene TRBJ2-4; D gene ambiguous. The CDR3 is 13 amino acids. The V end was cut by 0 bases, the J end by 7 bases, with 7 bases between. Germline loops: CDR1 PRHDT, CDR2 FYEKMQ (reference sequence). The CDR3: CASSLGPGNIQYF. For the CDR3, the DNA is TGTGCCAGCAGCTTAGGCCCCGGGAACATTCAGTACTTC.

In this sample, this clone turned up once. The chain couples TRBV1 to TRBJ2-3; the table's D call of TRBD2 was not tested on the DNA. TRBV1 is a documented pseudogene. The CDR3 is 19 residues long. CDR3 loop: CTSSQDTGESRSGPDTQYF. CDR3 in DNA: TGCACCAGCAGCCAAGATACGGGGGAGTCAAGGTCCGGCCCAGATACGCAGTATTTT.

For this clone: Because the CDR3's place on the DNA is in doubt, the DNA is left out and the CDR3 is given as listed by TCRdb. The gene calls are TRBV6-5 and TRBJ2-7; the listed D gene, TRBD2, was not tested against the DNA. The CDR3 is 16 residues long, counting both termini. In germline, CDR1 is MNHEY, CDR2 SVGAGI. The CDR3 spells CASSSSASGVSYEQYF.

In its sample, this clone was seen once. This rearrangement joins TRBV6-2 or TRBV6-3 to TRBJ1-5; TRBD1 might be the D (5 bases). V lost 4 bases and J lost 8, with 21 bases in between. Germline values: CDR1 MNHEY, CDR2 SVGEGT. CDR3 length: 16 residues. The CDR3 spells CASSLLGTAGVEPQHF. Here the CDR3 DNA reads TGTGCCAGCAGTTTGTTGGGGACGGCGGGAGTGGAGCCCCAGCATTTT.

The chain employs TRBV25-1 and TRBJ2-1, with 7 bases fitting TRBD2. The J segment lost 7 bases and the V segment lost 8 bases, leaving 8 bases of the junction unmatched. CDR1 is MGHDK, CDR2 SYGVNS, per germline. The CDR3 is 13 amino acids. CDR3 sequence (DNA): TGTGCCAGCGAACCCCGGGGGGAGAATGAGCAGTTCTTC. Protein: CASEPRGENEQFF.

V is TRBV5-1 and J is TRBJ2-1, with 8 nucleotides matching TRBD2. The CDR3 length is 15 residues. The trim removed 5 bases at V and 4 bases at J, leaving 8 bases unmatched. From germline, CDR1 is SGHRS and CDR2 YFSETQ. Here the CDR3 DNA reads TGCGCCAGCAGGGGAGCGGGAGAGGAGTACAATGAGCAGTTCTTC. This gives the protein CASRGAGEEYNEQFF.

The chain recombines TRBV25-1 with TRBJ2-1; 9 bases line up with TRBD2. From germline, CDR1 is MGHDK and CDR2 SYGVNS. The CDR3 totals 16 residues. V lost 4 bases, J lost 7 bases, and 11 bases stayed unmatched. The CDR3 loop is CASSASLAGEWNEQFF. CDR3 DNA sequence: TGTGCCAGCAGTGCCTCTTTAGCGGGAGAGTGGAATGAGCAGTTCTTC.

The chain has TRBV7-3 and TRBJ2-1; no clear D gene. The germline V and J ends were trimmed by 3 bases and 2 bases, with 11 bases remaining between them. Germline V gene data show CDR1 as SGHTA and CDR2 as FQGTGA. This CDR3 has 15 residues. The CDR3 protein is CASSFSMSPYNEQFF. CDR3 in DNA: TGTGCCAGCAGCTTTTCCATGTCCCCCTACAATGAGCAGTTCTTC.

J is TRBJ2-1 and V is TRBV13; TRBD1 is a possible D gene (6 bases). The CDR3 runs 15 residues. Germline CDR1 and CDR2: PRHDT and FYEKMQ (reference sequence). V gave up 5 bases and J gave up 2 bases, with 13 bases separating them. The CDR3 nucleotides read TGTGCCAGCAGCAACCGACAGGCCCCCTACAATGAGCAGTTCTTC. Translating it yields CASSNRQAPYNEQFF.

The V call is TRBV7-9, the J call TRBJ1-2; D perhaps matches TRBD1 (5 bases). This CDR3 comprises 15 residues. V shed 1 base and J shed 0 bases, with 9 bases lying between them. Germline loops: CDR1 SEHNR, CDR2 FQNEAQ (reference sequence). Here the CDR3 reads CASSLGAGTNYGYTF. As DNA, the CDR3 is TGTGCCAGCAGCTTAGGGGCAGGGACTAACTATGGCTACACCTTC.

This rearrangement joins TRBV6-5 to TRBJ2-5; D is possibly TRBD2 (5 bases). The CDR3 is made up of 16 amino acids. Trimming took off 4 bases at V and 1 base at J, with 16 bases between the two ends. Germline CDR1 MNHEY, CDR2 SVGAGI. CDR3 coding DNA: TGTGCCAGCAGTTCCCCGGTTTTCCGGGGCCAAGAGACCCAGTACTTC. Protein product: CASSSPVFRGQETQYF.

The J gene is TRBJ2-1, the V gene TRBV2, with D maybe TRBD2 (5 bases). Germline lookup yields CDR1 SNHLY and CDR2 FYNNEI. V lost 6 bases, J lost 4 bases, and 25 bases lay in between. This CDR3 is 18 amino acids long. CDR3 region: CASRGRWPQKESYNEQFF. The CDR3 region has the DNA TGTGCCAGCAGGGGGAGATGGCCCCAAAAAGAGAGTTACAATGAGCAGTTCTTC.

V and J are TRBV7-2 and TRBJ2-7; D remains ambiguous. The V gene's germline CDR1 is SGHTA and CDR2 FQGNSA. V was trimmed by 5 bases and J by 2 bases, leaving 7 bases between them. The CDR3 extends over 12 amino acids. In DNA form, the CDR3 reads TGTGCCAGCAGCCTTCCCCCCTACGAGCAGTACTTC. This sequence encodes CASSLPPYEQYF.

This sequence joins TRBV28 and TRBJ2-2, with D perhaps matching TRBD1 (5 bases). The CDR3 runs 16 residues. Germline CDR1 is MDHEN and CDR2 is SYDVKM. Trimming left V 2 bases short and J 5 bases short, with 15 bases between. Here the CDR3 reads CASSLLTGPLTGELFF. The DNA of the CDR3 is TGTGCCAGCAGTTTACTAACAGGACCGTTGACCGGGGAGCTGTTTTTT.

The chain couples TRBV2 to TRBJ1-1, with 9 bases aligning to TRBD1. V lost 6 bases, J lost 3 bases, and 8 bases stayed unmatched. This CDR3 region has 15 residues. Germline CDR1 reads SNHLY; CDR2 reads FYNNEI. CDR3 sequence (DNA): TGTGCCAGCAGGCGTTTACAGGGGGCGTACACTGAAGCTTTCTTT. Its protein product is CASRRLQGAYTEAFF.

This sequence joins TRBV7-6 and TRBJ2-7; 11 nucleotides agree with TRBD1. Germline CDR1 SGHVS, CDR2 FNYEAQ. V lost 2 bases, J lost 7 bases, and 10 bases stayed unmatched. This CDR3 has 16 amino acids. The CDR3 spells CASSLRTGGVTREQYF. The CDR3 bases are TGTGCCAGCAGCTTACGGACAGGGGGCGTAACGAGGGAGCAGTACTTC. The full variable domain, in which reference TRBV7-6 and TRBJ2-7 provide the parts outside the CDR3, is GAGVSQSPRYKVTKRGQDVALRCDPISGHVSLYWYRQALGQGPEFLTYFNYEAQQDKSGLPNDRFSAERPEGSISTLTIQRTEQRDSAMYRCASSLRTGGVTREQYFGPGTRLTVT.